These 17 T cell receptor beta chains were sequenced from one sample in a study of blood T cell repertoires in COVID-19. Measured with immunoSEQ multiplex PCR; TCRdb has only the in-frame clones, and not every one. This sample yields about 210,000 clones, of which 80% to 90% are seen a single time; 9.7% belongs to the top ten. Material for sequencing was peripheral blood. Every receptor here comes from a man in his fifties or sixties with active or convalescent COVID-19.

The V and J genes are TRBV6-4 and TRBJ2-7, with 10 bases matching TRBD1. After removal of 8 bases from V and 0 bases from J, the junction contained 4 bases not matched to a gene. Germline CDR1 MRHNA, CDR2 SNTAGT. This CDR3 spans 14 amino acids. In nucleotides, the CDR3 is TGTGCCAGCGAGACAGGGGGCATCTCCTACGAGCAGTACGTC. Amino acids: CASETGGISYEQYV.

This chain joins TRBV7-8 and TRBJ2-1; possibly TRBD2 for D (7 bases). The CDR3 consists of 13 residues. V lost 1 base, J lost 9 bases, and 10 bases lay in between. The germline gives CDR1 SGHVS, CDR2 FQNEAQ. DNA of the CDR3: TGTGCCAGCAGCTTAGACGGGGGGCGTGAGCAGTTCTTC. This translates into CASSLDGGREQFF.

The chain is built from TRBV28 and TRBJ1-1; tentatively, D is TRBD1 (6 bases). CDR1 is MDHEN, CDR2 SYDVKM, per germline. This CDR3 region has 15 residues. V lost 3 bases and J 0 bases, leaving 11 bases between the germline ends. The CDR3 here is CASSFGGGMNTEAFF. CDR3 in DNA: TGTGCCAGCAGTTTTGGCGGGGGCATGAACACTGAAGCTTTCTTT.

CDR3 in amino acids: CASSQRDRANTQYF. For the CDR3, the DNA is TGCGCCAGCAGCCAAAGGGACAGGGCAAATACGCAGTATTTT. This chain joins TRBV4-3 and TRBJ2-3; 9 nucleotides align to TRBD1. Trimming removed 2 bases from V and 7 bases from J; junction bases left unmatched: 4. Germline V gene sequence: CDR1 LGHNA, CDR2 YSLEER. This CDR3 spans 14 amino acids.

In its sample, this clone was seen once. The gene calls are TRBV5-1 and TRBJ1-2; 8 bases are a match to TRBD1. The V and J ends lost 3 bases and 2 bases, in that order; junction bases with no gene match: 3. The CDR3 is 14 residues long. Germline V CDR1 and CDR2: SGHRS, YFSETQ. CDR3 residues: CASSSTGANYGYTF. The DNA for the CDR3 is TGCGCCAGCAGCTCGACAGGGGCGAACTATGGCTACACCTTC.

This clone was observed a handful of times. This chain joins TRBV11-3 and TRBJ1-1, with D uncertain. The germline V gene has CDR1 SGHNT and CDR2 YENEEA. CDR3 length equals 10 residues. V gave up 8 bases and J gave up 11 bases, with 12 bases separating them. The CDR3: CASLTCPAFF. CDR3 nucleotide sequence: TGTGCCAGCCTAACTTGCCCGGCTTTCTTT.

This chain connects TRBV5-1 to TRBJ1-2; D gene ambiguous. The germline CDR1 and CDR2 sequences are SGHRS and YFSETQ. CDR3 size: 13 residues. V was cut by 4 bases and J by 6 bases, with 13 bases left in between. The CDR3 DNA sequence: TGCGCCAGCAGCCGTCCGGACTGGGATGGCTACACCTTC. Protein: CASSRPDWDGYTF.

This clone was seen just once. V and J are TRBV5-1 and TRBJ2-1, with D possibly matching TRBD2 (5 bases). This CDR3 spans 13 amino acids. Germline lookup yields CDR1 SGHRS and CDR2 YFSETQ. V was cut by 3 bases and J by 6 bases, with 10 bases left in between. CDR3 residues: CASSWTGTNEQFF. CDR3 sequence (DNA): TGCGCCAGCAGCTGGACTGGTACCAATGAGCAGTTCTTC.

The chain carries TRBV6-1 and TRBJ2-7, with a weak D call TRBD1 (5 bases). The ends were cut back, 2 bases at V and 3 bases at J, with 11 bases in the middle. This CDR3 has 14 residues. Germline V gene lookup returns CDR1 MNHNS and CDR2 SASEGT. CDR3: CASSEMWQGYEQYV. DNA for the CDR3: TGTGCCAGCAGTGAAATGTGGCAGGGCTACGAGCAGTACGTC.

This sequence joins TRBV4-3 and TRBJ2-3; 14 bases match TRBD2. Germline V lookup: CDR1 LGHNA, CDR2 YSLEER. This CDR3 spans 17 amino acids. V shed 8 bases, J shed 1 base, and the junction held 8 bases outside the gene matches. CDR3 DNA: TGCGCCAGCGGACAGGGACTAGCGGGAGTGGGCACAGATACGCAGTATTTT. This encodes CASGQGLAGVGTDTQYF.

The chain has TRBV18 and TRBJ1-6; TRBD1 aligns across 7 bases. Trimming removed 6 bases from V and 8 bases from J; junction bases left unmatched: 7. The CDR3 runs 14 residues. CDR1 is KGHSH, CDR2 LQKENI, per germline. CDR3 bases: TGTGCCAGCTCGCTACAGGGGTTTCATTCACCCCTCCACTTT. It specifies CASSLQGFHSPLHF. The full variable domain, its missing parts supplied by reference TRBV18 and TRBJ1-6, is NAGVMQNPRHLVRRRGQEARLRCSPMKGHSHVYWYRQLPEEGLKFMVYLQKENIIDESGMPKERFSAEFPKEGPSILRIQQVVRGDSAAYFCASSLQGFHSPLHFGNGTRLTVT.

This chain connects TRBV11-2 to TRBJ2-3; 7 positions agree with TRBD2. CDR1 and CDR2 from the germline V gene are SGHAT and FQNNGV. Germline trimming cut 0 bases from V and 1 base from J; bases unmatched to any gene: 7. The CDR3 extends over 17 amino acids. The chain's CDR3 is CASSLDLQRGRTDTQYF. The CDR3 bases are TGTGCCAGCAGCTTAGATTTGCAGCGGGGACGCACAGATACGCAGTATTTT.

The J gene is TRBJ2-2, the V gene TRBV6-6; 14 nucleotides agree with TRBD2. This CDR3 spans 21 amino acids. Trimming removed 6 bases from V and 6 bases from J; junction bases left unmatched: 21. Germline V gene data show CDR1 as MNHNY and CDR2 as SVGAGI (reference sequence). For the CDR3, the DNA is TGTGCCAGCAGCCAGTTCCTCGGGACTAGCGGGAGTATGAGATATCCCGGGGAGCTGTTTTTT. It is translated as CASSQFLGTSGSMRYPGELFF.

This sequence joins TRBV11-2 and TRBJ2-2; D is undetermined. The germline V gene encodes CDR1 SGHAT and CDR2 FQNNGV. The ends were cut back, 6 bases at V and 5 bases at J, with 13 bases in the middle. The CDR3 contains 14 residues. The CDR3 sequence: CASSSRLETGELFF. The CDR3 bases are TGTGCCAGCAGTTCCCGACTGGAAACCGGGGAGCTGTTTTTT.

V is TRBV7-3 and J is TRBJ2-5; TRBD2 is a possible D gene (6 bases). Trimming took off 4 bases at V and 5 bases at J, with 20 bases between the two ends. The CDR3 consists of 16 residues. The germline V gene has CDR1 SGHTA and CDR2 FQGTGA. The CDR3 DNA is TGTGCCAGCAGCTCCCGGGGTCCGGGAGTAGGCGAGACCCAGTACTTC. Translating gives CASSSRGPGVGETQYF.

The CDR3 nucleotides are TGTGCCAGCAGCCAGTATAGCAATCAGCCCCAGCATTTT. Translated: CASSQYSNQPQHF. V usage is TRBV7-2 and J usage is TRBJ1-5; D is unresolved. CDR3 length equals 13 residues. Trimming took off 5 bases at V and 0 bases at J, with 5 bases between the two ends. Germline lookup yields CDR1 SGHTA and CDR2 FQGNSA.

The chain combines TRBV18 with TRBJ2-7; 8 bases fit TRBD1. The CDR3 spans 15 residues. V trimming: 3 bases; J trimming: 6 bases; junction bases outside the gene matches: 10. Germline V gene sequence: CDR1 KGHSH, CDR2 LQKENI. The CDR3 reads CASSPRQGQVVEQYF. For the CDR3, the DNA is TGTGCCAGCTCACCGAGACAGGGGCAGGTAGTCGAGCAGTACTTC.